This T cell receptor (beta chain) is from a study of T-cell reconstitution after alpha-beta-depleted transplantation in children listed by TCRdb under 2016. Turning to the overall study: The study quantitatively tracked T-cell immune reconstitution after TCRalphabeta/CD19-depleted allogeneic hematopoietic cell transplantation in children using TCR repertoire profiling. Results the study describes overall, beyond this receptor: The apparently early alphabetaT-cell count recovery about two months after transplant was reportedly dependent on only several hundred rapidly expanded clones derived from non-depleted graft cells. In some patients, the high TCRbeta diversity seen at day 60 was put down to recipient T cells and intrathymic progenitors that had survived conditioning. Over the following months the frequencies of hyperexpanded clones went down, and after one year T-cell counts and TCRbeta diversity were mostly credited to newly produced T cells.

The germline V gene specifies SNHLY as CDR1 and FYNNEI as CDR2. The germline V and J ends show losses of 4 bases and 4 bases respectively, and no gene match explains 4 bases of the junction. The CDR3 has 15 amino acids, counting the end cysteine and phenylalanine. Only the CDR3 region is kept as DNA, spanning 45 bases read in frame from base 1. This clonotype came up many times. Its cognate antigen has yet to be identified. The input lacks base qualities; no much larger clone sits a single base away. In light of the paper, this sample's treatment or condition label describes: allogeneic hematopoietic cell transplantation with graft depleted of TCRalphabeta T cells and CD19 B cells. The transplant recipients were children given TCRalphabeta/CD19-depleted allogeneic hematopoietic cell grafts. The protocol used for the library was PCR. Sequenced on an Illumina HiSeq 2500. Molecular barcoding was employed in the preparation of TCR libraries, with unique molecular identifiers being used to normalize TCRbeta repertoire quantification. TCRdb ran its own pipeline on the public reads, namely fastp trimming at Q25 and MiXCR clone calling, and kept in-frame beta chains. Here each entry gathers all rows of one CDR3 protein and keeps the most common genes and DNA. This sample gives about 160,000 distinct CDR3 sequences in total; over 8.5% of them show up just once. The ten largest make up about 12% of the sample.

This TCR was recovered from a boy younger than 10 with acute myeloid leukemia, due to receive a stem cell transplant. This chain is built from TRBV2 and TRBJ2-2, with 9 bases matching TRBD1. The material was PBMCs, obtained before TCRalphabeta/CD19-depleted stem cell transplant. In nucleotide form, the sequence is TGTGCCAGCAGTGTACAGGGGGCCGCCACCGGGGAGCTGTTTTTT. Translated, it reads CASSVQGAATGELFF.